This T cell receptor (beta chain) is drawn from a study of CD8 T cells in ankylosing spondylitis. General study findings and limits: Previous work reported some of these motif variants in the synovial fluid and blood of reactive arthritis. Characteristic, it appeared, of ankylosing spondylitis blood was a TCR beta motif of 7 or 8 highly homologous variants.

Germline V gene lookup returns CDR1 SGHVS and CDR2 FNYEAQ. V trimming: 4 bases; J trimming: 7 bases; junction bases outside the gene matches: 7. This CDR3 contains 15 residues. This clonotype was observed a few times. Antigen unknown. Libraries for TCR beta were made by quantitative 5'-RACE with molecular barcodes. One entry per CDR3 protein, called by TCRdb with MiXCR from the 5' RACE reads. The sample includes just under 550,000 distinct CDR3 sequences, roughly an eighth seen only once; the top ten take nearly 7%. The sample comprised blood, either unsorted or a sorted T cell fraction (not recorded which). The chain employs TRBV7-6 and TRBJ2-3, with 11 bases matching TRBD2. This clonotype originated in a male donor with ankylosing spondylitis. The DNA for the CDR3 is TGTGCCAGCAGCTCACTAGCGGGAGTGGGGTATACGCAGTATTTT. Protein: CASSSLAGVGYTQYF.